These 18 T cell receptor beta chains share one sample of origin, sequenced in a study of T cell repertoires in cytomegalovirus infection. TCRdb fed the reads into MiXCR, producing one record per CDR3 protein. Found here are roughly 230,000 distinct CDR3 sequences, about a sixth of them singletons; the top ten hold about half. Sample: CD8+ T cells from PBMCs. Receptors were obtained from a human donor in good health (CMV status not recorded). Some clones in this sample may be carry-over from other donors' samples.

This clonotype was seen a few times. The CDR3 loop reads CASSLGPQAAAYGYTF. DNA for the CDR3: TGTGCCAGCAGCTTAGGACCCCAGGCGGCAGCCTATGGCTACACCTTC. This sequence joins TRBV7-9 and TRBJ1-2, with D unresolved. V lost 1 base and J lost 4, with 16 bases in between. The CDR3 sequence is 16 residues long. Germline CDR1 SEHNR, CDR2 FQNEAQ (reference sequence).

The chain employs TRBV5-4 and TRBJ2-1; 12 bases are shared with TRBD2. Trimming took 4 bases from V and 10 from J; bases not matched to a gene: 12. The CDR3 covers 16 residues. Germline V gene sequence: CDR1 SGHNT, CDR2 YYREEE (reference sequence). CDR3 nucleotides: TGTGCCAGCAGCCCCCCTAGCGGGGGGGCCTTTTTAGAGCAGTTCTTC. Protein sequence: CASSPPSGGAFLEQFF.

This clonotype was seen ten or more times. The chain combines TRBV2 with TRBJ2-7, with TRBD1 identical over 7 bases. V trimming: 6 bases; J trimming: 7 bases; junction bases outside the gene matches: 18. This CDR3 contains 16 residues. The germline V gene encodes CDR1 SNHLY and CDR2 FYNNEI. CDR3 amino acids: CASRDRDKSPLEEQYF. In DNA, the CDR3 is TGTGCCAGCAGAGACAGGGACAAGTCCCCATTGGAAGAGCAGTACTTC. Filled out from reference TRBV2 and TRBJ2-7, the complete variable domain reads EPEVTQTPSHQVTQMGQEVILRCVPISNHLYFYWYRQILGQKVEFLVSFYNNEISEKSEIFDDQFSVERPDGSNFTLKIRSTKLEDSAMYFCASRDRDKSPLEEQYFGPGTRLTVT.

This sequence joins TRBV4-1 and TRBJ2-7; 8 bases map to TRBD2. This CDR3 has 14 amino acids. V was pared by 1 base and J by 6 bases, with 5 bases of the junction left unmatched. Germline V gives CDR1 MGHRA, CDR2 YSYEKL. In nucleotides, the CDR3 is TGCGCCAGCAGCCAAGGGGGGCGGGGGGCCGAGCAGTACTTC. Its translation is CASSQGGRGAEQYF.

V gene TRBV2 combines with J gene TRBJ2-7; D possibly matches TRBD1 or TRBD2 (6 bases each). Trimming removed 7 bases at V and 2 bases at J, with 12 bases between. Germline V gene lookup returns CDR1 SNHLY and CDR2 FYNNEI. CDR3 length: 13 amino acids. This chain's CDR3 is CASTGGEAYEQYF. The CDR3 nucleotides read TGTGCCAGCACCGGGGGCGAGGCCTACGAGCAGTACTTC.

This clonotype was seen repeatedly, ten times or more. The chain recombines TRBV6-5 with TRBJ2-3, with 9 bases lining up with TRBD2. CDR1 and CDR2 from the germline V gene are MNHEY and SVGAGI. Trimming cost V 1 base and J 5 bases; bases outside gene matches: 4. This CDR3 is 15 amino acids long. The CDR3 spells CASSYYAGGQDTQYF. CDR3 nucleotide sequence: TGTGCCAGCAGTTACTATGCGGGGGGGCAAGATACGCAGTATTTT.

About this clonotype itself: This is likely a read error, given that the CDR3 carries no conserved phenylalanine or tryptophan at its end. The rearrangement uses TRBV12-3 or TRBV12-4 and TRBJ1-1; D not certain. The CDR3 is made up of 12 amino acids. V shed 6 bases and J shed 11 bases, with 16 bases lying between them. The CDR3 DNA follows: TGTGCCAGCAGCCTACCCCTGAATGCTGCTTTCCTT. Translation gives CASSLPLNAAFL.

The chain has TRBV11-1 and TRBJ2-7; possibly TRBD1 for D (5 bases). CDR1 SGHAT and CDR2 FQDESV come from the germline V gene (reference sequence). There are 12 residues in the CDR3. Trimming removed 5 bases at V and 4 bases at J, with 9 bases between. CDR3 sequence reads: CASSQTAYEQYF. CDR3 DNA: TGTGCCAGCAGCCAGACAGCATACGAGCAGTACTTC.

This clonotype was counted at least ten times. V and J are TRBV20-1 and TRBJ2-2, with 9 bases identical to TRBD2. V lost 0 bases and J lost 3; bases outside the gene matches: 5. This CDR3 comprises 16 residues. The germline V gene has CDR1 DFQATT and CDR2 SNEGSKA (reference sequence). The CDR3 protein is CSARDVRGGDTGELFF. The CDR3 DNA follows: TGCAGTGCTAGAGACGTACGCGGGGGGGACACCGGGGAGCTGTTTTTT.

This clonotype turned up a few times. This chain connects TRBV6-6 to TRBJ2-5; 7 bases match TRBD1. Per germline, CDR1 MNHNY and CDR2 SVGAGI (reference sequence). The CDR3 is made up of 14 amino acids. J was trimmed by 10 bases and V by 0 bases; bases with no gene match: 8. CDR3 loop: CASSYSDREFNQYF. The CDR3 nucleotides read TGTGCCAGCAGTTACTCCGACAGGGAGTTTAACCAGTACTTC.

The chain carries TRBV12-3 or TRBV12-4 and TRBJ1-4; D gene unclear. The CDR3 is 15 amino acids. Trimming left V 5 bases short and J 8 bases short, with 18 bases between. The CDR3 sequence is CASSARTRVEEKLFF. The CDR3 nucleotides read TGTGCCAGCAGTGCACGGACGCGGGTCGAAGAAAAACTGTTTTTT.

This clonotype was picked up a small number of times. This sequence joins TRBV9 and TRBJ1-5; no clear D gene. CDR1 and CDR2 (germline): SGDLS, YYNGEE. The CDR3 runs to 14 residues. Between the trimmed V and J ends, which lost 5 bases and 0 bases, there was a span of 9 bases. The CDR3 DNA reads TGTGCCAGCAGTGGAGGCAGTAGCAATCAGCCCCAGCATTTT. This encodes CASSGGSSNQPQHF. The full variable domain, rest sourced from reference TRBV9 and TRBJ1-5, is DSGVTQTPKHLITATGQRVTLRCSPRSGDLSVYWYQQSLDQGLQFLIQYYNGEERAKGNILERFSAQQFPDLHSELNLSSLELGDSALYFCASSGGSSNQPQHFGDGTRLSIL.

This clonotype has a handful of counts. V usage is TRBV25-1 and J usage is TRBJ2-5; D is unclear. This CDR3 spans 14 amino acids. Germline V CDR1 and CDR2: MGHDK, SYGVNS. Trimming cost V 10 bases and J 5 bases, with 20 bases left between them. The CDR3 nucleotides read TGTGCCACCGAAAAGGAAAGGGAAGTGGAGACCCAGTACTTC. Its protein is CATEKEREVETQYF. The full variable domain, rest sourced from reference TRBV25-1 and TRBJ2-5, is EADIYQTPRYLVIGTGKKITLECSQTMGHDKMYWYQQDPGMELHLIHYSYGVNSTEKGDLSSESTVSRIRTEHFPLTLESARPSHTSQYLCATEKEREVETQYFGPGTRLLVL.

This rearrangement joins TRBV15 to TRBJ2-3, with a possible D match to TRBD2 (5 bases). The CDR3 runs 16 residues. V was clipped by 3 bases and J by 4 bases, with 17 bases between them. Germline CDR1 is LNHNV and CDR2 is YYDKDF (reference sequence). DNA for the CDR3: TGTGCCACCAGCAGTGGACTGAGGATTAAGTCAGATACGCAGTATTTT. Translated: CATSSGLRIKSDTQYF.

The chain joins TRBV7-9 to TRBJ2-1; no definite D call. Germline V gene sequence: CDR1 SEHNR, CDR2 FQNEAQ (reference sequence). V gave up 4 bases and J gave up 6 bases, with 16 bases separating them. This CDR3 has 15 amino acids. As DNA, the CDR3 is TGTGCCAGCAGCTCCACGGCCCCGGCCTCCAATGAGCAGTTCTTC. This gives the protein CASSSTAPASNEQFF.

This clonotype was found many times. The chain joins TRBV27 to TRBJ2-3; 12 bases map to TRBD2. CDR1 and CDR2 from the germline V gene are MNHEY and SMNVEV (reference sequence). There are 20 residues in the CDR3. J was trimmed by 4 bases and V by 5 bases; bases with no gene match: 19. The CDR3: CASSPGPGRLAGDWADTQYF. In nucleotides, the CDR3 is TGTGCCAGCAGTCCAGGACCGGGGAGACTAGCGGGGGATTGGGCAGATACGCAGTATTTT.

This clonotype appeared many times. The rearrangement joins TRBV7-2 to TRBJ2-7; 8 bases map to TRBD1. Unmatched junction bases numbered 7, after V lost 6 bases and J lost 3 bases. Germline values: CDR1 SGHTA, CDR2 FQGNSA. The CDR3 runs to 14 residues. Here the CDR3 reads CASSPGTGNYEQYF. CDR3 nucleotide sequence: TGTGCCAGCAGTCCCGGGACAGGAAACTACGAGCAGTACTTC.

There are many counts of this clonotype. J is TRBJ2-1 and V is TRBV28, with D perhaps TRBD2 (6 bases). The CDR3 extends over 14 amino acids. Trimming took 6 bases from V and 3 from J, leaving 12 bases between them. Per germline, CDR1 MDHEN and CDR2 SYDVKM. In DNA form, the CDR3 reads TGTGCCAGCAGCCCCGGGACTCTCTACAATGAGCAGTTCTTC. Translating gives CASSPGTLYNEQFF.